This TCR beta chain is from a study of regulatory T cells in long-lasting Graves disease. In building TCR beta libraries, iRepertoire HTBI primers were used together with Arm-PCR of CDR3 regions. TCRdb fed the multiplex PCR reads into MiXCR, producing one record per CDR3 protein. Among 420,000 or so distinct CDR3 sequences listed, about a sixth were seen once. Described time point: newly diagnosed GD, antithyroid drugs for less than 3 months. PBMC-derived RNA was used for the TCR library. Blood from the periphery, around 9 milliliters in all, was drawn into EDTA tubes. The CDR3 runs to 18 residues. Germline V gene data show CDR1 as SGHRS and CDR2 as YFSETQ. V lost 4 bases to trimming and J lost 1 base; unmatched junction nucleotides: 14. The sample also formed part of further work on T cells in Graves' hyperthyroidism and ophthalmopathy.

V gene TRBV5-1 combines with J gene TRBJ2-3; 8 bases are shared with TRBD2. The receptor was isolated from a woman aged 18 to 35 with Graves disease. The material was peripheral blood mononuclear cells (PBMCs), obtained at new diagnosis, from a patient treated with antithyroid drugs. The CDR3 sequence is CASSRGPAGERGTDTQYF. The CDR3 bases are TGCGCCAGCAGCAGAGGACCAGCGGGAGAAAGGGGCACAGATACGCAGTATTTT.